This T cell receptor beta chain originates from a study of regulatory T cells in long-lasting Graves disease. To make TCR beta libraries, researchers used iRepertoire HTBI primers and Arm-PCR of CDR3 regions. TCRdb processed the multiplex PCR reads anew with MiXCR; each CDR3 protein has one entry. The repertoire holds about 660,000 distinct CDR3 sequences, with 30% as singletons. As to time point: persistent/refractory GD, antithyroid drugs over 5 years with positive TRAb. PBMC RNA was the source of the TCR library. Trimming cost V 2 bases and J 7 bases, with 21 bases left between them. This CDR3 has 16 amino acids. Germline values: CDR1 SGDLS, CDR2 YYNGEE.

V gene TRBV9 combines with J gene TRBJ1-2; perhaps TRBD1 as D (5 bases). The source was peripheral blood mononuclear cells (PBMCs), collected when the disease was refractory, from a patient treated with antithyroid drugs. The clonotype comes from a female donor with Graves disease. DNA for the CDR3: TGTGCCAGCAGCGTCTCCCCCTCAGGGCGGGAGATTGGCTACACCTTC. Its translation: CASSVSPSGREIGYTF.